This T cell receptor (beta chain) is from a study of cytotoxic CD8 clonotypes in ibrutinib-treated CLL. Profiled with immunoSEQ multiplex PCR; TCRdb holds only in-frame clones, not every one. The top ten clones hold less than 35% of a sample with about 49,000 clones, roughly 53% of them seen once. The CDR3 spans 16 residues. From germline, CDR1 is SGHRS and CDR2 YFSETQ. V dropped 4 bases and J dropped 1 base, with 17 bases sitting between them. This chain links TRBV5-1 with TRBJ1-1; D remains ambiguous. The source was PBMCs, collected after 12 months of ibrutinib treatment. This receptor was obtained from a human donor with chronic lymphocytic leukemia. Here the CDR3 reads CASSPPGSGENTEAFF. DNA of the CDR3: TGCGCCAGCAGCCCCCCGGGATCAGGAGAGAACACTGAAGCTTTCTTT.